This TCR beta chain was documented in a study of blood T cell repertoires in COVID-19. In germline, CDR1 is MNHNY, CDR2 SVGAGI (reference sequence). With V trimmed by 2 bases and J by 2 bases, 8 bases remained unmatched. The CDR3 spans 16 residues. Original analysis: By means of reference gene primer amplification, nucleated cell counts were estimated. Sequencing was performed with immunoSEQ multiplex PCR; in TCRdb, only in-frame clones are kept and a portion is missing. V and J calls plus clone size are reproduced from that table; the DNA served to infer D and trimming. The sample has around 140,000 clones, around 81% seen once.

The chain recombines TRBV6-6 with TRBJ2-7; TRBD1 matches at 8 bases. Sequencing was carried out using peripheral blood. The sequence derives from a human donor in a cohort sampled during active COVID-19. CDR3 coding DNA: TGTGCCAGCAGTTACCTGTGGACAGGGTTAGCCTACGAGCAGTACTTC. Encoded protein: CASSYLWTGLAYEQYF.